These 17 T cell receptor beta chains originate from one sample sequenced in a study of T cells in Graves' hyperthyroidism and ophthalmopathy. Amplification of TCR beta CDR3 regions was performed using RNA transcripts as template. Using the HTBI primer set, a first-round RT-PCR was run on the TCR CDR3. TCRdb reprocessed the multiplex PCR reads with MiXCR, giving one entry per CDR3 protein. The data show approximately 600,000 distinct CDR3 sequences, with roughly 15% seen just once and 3.5% to 4% held by the top ten. The sequenced sample consisted of blood. The receptor set was obtained from a woman aged 25 to 45 with Graves' hyperthyroidism.

J is TRBJ2-1 and V is TRBV27, with a weak D call TRBD1 (6 bases). This CDR3 contains 11 residues. The V gene lost 4 bases and the J gene lost 10 bases, with 8 bases spanning the gap. Looked up from germline, CDR1 is MNHEY and CDR2 is SMNVEV (reference sequence). DNA of the CDR3: TGTGCCAGCAGTTCCGGGACAGAGCAGTTCTTC. This translates into CASSSGTEQFF.

There are many counts of this clonotype. This chain joins TRBV28 and TRBJ2-4, with 7 bases that match TRBD1. V lost 6 bases to trimming and J lost 1 base; unmatched junction nucleotides: 6. Germline CDR1 and CDR2: MDHEN and SYDVKM. The CDR3 has 15 amino acids. The CDR3 DNA follows: TGTGCCAGCAGAGCCGAGGGGGCGGCCAAAAACATTCAGTACTTC. Its translation is CASRAEGAAKNIQYF.

This clonotype was observed a handful of times. This may stem from a read error, because a much larger clone lies one nucleotide away. The V and J genes are TRBV12-3 or TRBV12-4 and TRBJ2-1; TRBD2 matches 8 bases. J was trimmed by 7 bases and V by 4 bases; bases with no gene match: 6. The CDR3 extends over 14 amino acids. CDR3 amino acids: CASSYGGRNNEQFF. As DNA, the CDR3 is TGTGCCAGCAGTTATGGCGGGAGGAATAATGAGCAGTTCTTC.

This clonotype was counted at least ten times. The CDR3 DNA follows: TGTGCCAGCAACCGTCTCGGAAGCGCAGATACGCAGTATTTT. Its protein product is CASNRLGSADTQYF. The chain carries TRBV7-2 and TRBJ2-3, with D hard to call. Germline-derived CDR1 and CDR2 are SGHTA and FQGNSA. The V gene lost 7 bases and the J gene lost 4 bases, with 15 bases spanning the gap. The CDR3 extends over 14 amino acids. Together with reference TRBV7-2 and TRBJ2-3, the CDR3 gives the full variable domain: GAGVSQSPSNKVTEKGKDVELRCDPISGHTALYWYRQSLGQGLEFLIYFQGNSAPDKSGLPSDRFSAERTGGSVSTLTIQRTQQEDSAVYLCASNRLGSADTQYFGPGTRLTVL.

This clonotype was picked up many times. The CDR3 is CSAPVDSSTDTQYF. CDR3 bases: TGCAGTGCCCCCGTGGACAGTAGCACAGATACGCAGTATTTT. V and J are TRBV20-1 and TRBJ2-3; possible D gene TRBD1, 6 bases. Trimming pared 6 bases from V and 0 bases from J, leaving 13 bases between. The CDR3 spans 14 residues. Germline values: CDR1 DFQATT, CDR2 SNEGSKA (reference sequence).

The chain links TRBV4-1 to TRBJ2-5; TRBD2 matches 7 bases. This CDR3 spans 13 amino acids. V shed 0 bases, J shed 13 bases, and the junction held 8 bases outside the gene matches. CDR1 and CDR2 from the germline V gene are MGHRA and YSYEKL. The CDR3 is CASSQESSGTVYF. The CDR3 DNA reads as TGCGCCAGCAGCCAAGAGTCAAGCGGGACGGTGTACTTC.

This clonotype showed up just a few times. The genes are TRBV5-4 and TRBJ2-2, with D possibly TRBD1 on 6 matching bases. V was clipped by 7 bases and J by 5 bases, with 18 bases between them. The CDR3 is made up of 15 amino acids. Germline assignment: CDR1 SGHNT and CDR2 YYREEE (reference sequence). The CDR3 loop is CASEFFRTVTGELFF. CDR3 nucleotide sequence: TGTGCCAGCGAGTTTTTCCGGACAGTAACCGGGGAGCTGTTTTTT.

This clonotype has a count of ten or more. This chain links TRBV19 with TRBJ1-1; D gene ambiguous. The V gene's germline CDR1 is LNHDA and CDR2 SQIVND (reference sequence). CDR3 length: 14 residues. Trimming took off 1 base at V and 6 bases at J, with 12 bases between the two ends. CDR3 bases: TGTGCCAGTAGTATAGTTCGGGGAACCGCTGAAGCTTTCTTT. This translates into CASSIVRGTAEAFF.

This clonotype was seen at least ten times. The rearrangement links TRBV5-1 to TRBJ2-1; the D is unclear. The germline V and J ends were trimmed by 0 bases and 6 bases, with 19 bases remaining between them. CDR1 and CDR2 (germline): SGHRS, YFSETQ. CDR3 length equals 17 residues. CDR3 sequence reads: CASSLEAADTAANEQFF. CDR3 coding DNA: TGCGCCAGCAGCTTGGAGGCGGCAGACACCGCCGCCAATGAGCAGTTCTTC. Complete variable domain (other parts from reference TRBV5-1 and TRBJ2-1): KAGVTQTPRYLIKTRGQQVTLSCSPISGHRSVSWYQQTPGQGLQFLFEYFSETQRNKGNFPGRFSGRQFSNSRSEMNVSTLELGDSALYLCASSLEAADTAANEQFFGPGTRLTVL.

The V and J genes are TRBV6-1 and TRBJ1-3; D not certain. The CDR3 loop spans 15 amino acids. Deletions cut 5 bases from V and 0 bases from J, with 11 bases between. The V gene's germline CDR1 is MNHNS and CDR2 SASEGT. This CDR3 reads CASSQGRSSGNTIYF. CDR3 coding DNA: TGTGCCAGCAGTCAAGGACGGAGCTCTGGAAACACCATATATTTT.

This rearrangement joins TRBV7-2 to TRBJ2-5; 11 bases line up with TRBD2. CDR1 is SGHTA and CDR2 is FQGNSA in the germline V gene. The V and J ends lost 5 bases and 5 bases, in that order; junction bases with no gene match: 13. This CDR3 is built from 17 residues. CDR3 in DNA: TGTGCCAGCAGCCCCCGACTAGCGGGAAGCGTCCGGGAGACCCAGTACTTC. Protein: CASSPRLAGSVRETQYF.

This clonotype was counted at least ten times. The chain carries TRBV28 and TRBJ2-1; D gene ambiguous. CDR3 size: 15 residues. CDR1 and CDR2 from the germline V gene are MDHEN and SYDVKM. Trimming left V 4 bases short and J 6 bases short, with 16 bases between. The CDR3 DNA sequence: TGTGCCAGCAGTTCAGCAACCCAATTAGGCAATGAGCAGTTCTTC. This gives the protein CASSSATQLGNEQFF.

This chain connects TRBV12-3 or TRBV12-4 to TRBJ1-1; perhaps TRBD1 as D (5 bases). The CDR3 consists of 14 residues. Trimming pared 4 bases from V and 4 bases from J, leaving 13 bases between. As DNA, the CDR3 is TGTGCCAGCAGTTCGCCAGGGAGGGGCACTGAAGCTTTCTTT. This codes for CASSSPGRGTEAFF.

This clonotype was picked up many times. The rearrangement joins TRBV12-3 or TRBV12-4 to TRBJ2-5, with 8 bases identical to TRBD2. The CDR3 length is 15 residues. After removal of 2 bases from V and 0 bases from J, the junction contained 2 bases not matched to a gene. The CDR3 nucleotides read TGTGCCAGCAGTTTAACGGGGGGGTACCAAGAGACCCAGTACTTC. This translates into CASSLTGGYQETQYF.

This chain links TRBV20-1 with TRBJ1-6; the match to TRBD1 covers 7 bases. Looked up from germline, CDR1 is DFQATT and CDR2 is SNEGSKA (reference sequence). This CDR3 contains 15 residues. Germline trimming cut 6 bases from V and 7 bases from J; bases unmatched to any gene: 12. The CDR3 is CSATTEGTVNSPLHF. In nucleotides, the CDR3 is TGCAGTGCCACAACCGAGGGGACAGTCAATTCACCCCTCCACTTT.

In its sample, this clonotype was seen a few times. The chain has TRBV5-1 and TRBJ1-1; D uncertain. Germline assignment: CDR1 SGHRS and CDR2 YFSETQ. The CDR3 contains 15 residues. V lost 0 bases and J 0 bases, leaving 9 bases between the germline ends. Here the CDR3 reads CASSLVGNMNTEAFF. As DNA, the CDR3 is TGCGCCAGCAGCTTGGTCGGGAATATGAACACTGAAGCTTTCTTT. The variable domain in full, with the rest retrieved from reference TRBV5-1 and TRBJ1-1, is KAGVTQTPRYLIKTRGQQVTLSCSPISGHRSVSWYQQTPGQGLQFLFEYFSETQRNKGNFPGRFSGRQFSNSRSEMNVSTLELGDSALYLCASSLVGNMNTEAFFGQGTRLTVV.

This clonotype has at least ten counts. V and J are TRBV5-1 and TRBJ2-7; 9 nucleotides match TRBD1. The CDR3 runs to 15 residues. Germline CDR1 is SGHRS and CDR2 is YFSETQ. V lost 4 bases and J lost 6; bases outside the gene matches: 11. DNA for the CDR3: TGCGCCAGCAGCGAGAACAGGGGGCGAGACGGCGAGCAGTACTTC. Encoded protein: CASSENRGRDGEQYF.